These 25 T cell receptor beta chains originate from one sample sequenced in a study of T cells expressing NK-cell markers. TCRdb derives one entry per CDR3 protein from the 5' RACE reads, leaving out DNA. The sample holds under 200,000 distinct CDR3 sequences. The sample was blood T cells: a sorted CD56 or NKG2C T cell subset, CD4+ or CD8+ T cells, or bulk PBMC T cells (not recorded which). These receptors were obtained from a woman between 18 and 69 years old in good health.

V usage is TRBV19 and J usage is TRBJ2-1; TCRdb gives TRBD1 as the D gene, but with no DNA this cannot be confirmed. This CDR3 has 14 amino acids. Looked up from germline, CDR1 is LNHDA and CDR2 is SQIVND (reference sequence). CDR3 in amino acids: CASSTQGSYNEQFF.

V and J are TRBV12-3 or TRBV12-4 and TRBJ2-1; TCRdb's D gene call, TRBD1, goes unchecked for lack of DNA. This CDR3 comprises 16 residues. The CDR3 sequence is CASSGGQGGSYNEQFF.

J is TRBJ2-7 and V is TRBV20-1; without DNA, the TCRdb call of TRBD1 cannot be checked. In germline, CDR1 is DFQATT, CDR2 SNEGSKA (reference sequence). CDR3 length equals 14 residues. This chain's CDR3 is CSATTGRALDEQYF.

CDR3 protein: CASTGTSGGHSSYNEQFF. V is TRBV25-1 and J is TRBJ2-1; as DNA is missing, the TRBD2 call by TCRdb cannot be tested. CDR1 is MGHDK, CDR2 SYGVNS, per germline. This CDR3 is 18 amino acids long.

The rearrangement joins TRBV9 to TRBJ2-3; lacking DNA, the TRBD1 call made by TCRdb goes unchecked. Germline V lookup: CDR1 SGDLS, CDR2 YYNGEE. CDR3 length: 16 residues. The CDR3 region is CASSIRDSPSTDTQYF.

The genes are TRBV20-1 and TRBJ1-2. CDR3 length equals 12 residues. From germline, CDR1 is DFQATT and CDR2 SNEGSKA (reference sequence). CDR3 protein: CSARRVGYGYTF.

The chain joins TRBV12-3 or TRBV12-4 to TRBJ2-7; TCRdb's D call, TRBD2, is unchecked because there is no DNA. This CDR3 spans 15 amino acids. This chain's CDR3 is CASSLWASGSGEQYF.

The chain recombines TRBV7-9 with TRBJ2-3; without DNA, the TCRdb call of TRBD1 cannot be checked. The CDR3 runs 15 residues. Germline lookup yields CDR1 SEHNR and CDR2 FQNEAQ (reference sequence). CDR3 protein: CASSFGRGFTDTQYF.

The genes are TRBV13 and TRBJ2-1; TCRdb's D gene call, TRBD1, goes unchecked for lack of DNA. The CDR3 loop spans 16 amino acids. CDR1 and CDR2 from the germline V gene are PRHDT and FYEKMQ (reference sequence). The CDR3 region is CASRGTGGTYTWGQFF.

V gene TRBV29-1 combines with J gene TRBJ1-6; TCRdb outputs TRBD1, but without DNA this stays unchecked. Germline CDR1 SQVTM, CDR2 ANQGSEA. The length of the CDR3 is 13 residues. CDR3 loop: CSVGTGFNSPLHF.

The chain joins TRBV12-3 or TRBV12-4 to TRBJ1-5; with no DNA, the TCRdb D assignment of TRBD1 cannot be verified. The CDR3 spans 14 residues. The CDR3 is CASKRTGSIQPQHF.

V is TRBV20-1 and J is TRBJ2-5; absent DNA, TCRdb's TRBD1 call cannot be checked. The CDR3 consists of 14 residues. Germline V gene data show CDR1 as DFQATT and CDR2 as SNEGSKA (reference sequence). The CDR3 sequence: CSAKGFGAGETQYF.

CDR3 sequence reads: CASSLFLMAKGDYEQYF. The chain joins TRBV28 to TRBJ2-7. In germline, CDR1 is MDHEN, CDR2 SYDVKM. The CDR3 is made up of 17 amino acids.

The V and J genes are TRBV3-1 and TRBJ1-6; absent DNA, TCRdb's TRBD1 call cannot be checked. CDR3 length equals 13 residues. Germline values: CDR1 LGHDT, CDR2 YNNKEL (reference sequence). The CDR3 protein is CASSQERASPLHF.

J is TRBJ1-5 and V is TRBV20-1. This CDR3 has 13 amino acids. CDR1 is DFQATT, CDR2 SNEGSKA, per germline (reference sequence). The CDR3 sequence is CSASTGSNQPQHF.

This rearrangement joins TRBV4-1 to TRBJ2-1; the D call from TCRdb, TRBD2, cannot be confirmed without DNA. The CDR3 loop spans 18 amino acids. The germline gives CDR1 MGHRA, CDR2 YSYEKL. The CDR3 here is CASSPGGGTSGGRDEQFF.

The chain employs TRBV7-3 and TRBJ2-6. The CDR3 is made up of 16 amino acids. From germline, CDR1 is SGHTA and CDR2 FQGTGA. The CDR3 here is CASSLTGGSGANVLTF.

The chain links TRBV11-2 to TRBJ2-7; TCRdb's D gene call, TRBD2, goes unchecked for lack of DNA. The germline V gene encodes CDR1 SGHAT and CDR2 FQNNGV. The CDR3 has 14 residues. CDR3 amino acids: CASSPGLAGLKQYF.

CDR3 sequence: CASRLAGETQYF. The V and J genes are TRBV12-3 or TRBV12-4 and TRBJ2-5. This CDR3 has 12 amino acids.

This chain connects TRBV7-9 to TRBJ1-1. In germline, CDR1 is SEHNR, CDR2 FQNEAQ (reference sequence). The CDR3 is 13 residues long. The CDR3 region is CASRSWRDLEAFF.

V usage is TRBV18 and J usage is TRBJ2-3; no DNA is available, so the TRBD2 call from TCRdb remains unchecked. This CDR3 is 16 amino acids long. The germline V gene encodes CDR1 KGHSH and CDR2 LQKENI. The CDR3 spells CASSPVAGPRTDTQYF. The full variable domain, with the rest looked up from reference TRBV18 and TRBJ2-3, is NAGVMQNPRHLVRRRGQEARLRCSPMKGHSHVYWYRQLPEEGLKFMVYLQKENIIDESGMPKERFSAEFPKEGPSILRIQQVVRGDSAAYFCASSPVAGPRTDTQYFGPGTRLTVL.

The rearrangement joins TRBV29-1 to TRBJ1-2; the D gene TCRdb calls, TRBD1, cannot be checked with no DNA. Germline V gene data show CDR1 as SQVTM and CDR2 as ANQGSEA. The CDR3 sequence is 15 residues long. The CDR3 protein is CSVGNRQGGSGGYTF. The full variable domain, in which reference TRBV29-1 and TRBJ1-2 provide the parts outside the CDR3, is SAVISQKPSRDICQRGTSLTIQCQVDSQVTMMFWYRQQPGQSLTLIATANQGSEATYESGFVIDKFPISRPNLTFSTLTVSNMSPEDSSIYLCSVGNRQGGSGGYTFGSGTRLTVV.

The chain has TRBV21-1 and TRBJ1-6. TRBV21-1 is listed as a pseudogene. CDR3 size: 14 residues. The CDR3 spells CASSKVGLGSPLHF.

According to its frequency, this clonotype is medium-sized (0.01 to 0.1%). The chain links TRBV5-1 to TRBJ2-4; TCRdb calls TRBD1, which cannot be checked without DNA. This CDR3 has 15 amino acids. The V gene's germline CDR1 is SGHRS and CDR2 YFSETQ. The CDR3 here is CASSLQGPHDIIQYF.

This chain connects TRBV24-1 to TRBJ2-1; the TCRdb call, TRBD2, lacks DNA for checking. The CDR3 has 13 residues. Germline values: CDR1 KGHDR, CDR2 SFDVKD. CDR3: CATSDWAGDEQFF.